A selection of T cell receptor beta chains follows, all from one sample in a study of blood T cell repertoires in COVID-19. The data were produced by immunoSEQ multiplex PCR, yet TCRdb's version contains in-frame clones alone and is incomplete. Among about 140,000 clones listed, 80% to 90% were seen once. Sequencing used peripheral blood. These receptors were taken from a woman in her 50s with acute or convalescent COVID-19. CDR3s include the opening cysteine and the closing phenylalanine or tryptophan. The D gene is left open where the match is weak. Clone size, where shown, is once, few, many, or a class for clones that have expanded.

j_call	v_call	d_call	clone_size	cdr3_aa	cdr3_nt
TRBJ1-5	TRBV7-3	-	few	CASSLSDSQPQHF	TGTGCCAGCAGCTTATCCGACAGCCAGCCCCAGCATTTT
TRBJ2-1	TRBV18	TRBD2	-	CASSPGGGYYNEQFF	TGTGCCAGCTCCCCCGGGGGAGGGTACTACAATGAGCAGTTCTTC
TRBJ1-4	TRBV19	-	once	CASSTTGGGLAEKLFF	TGTGCCAGTAGTACTACCGGCGGGGGGCTGGCTGAAAAACTGTTTTTT
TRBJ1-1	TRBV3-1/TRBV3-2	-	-	CASSQGTLLNTEAFF	TGTGCCAGCAGCCAAGGGACACTGTTGAACACTGAAGCTTTCTTT
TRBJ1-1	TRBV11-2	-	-	CASSLAGQRPTEAFF	TGTGCCAGCAGCTTAGCTGGACAGAGACCCACTGAAGCTTTCTTT
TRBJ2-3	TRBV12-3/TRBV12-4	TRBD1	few	CASSRDRNTQYF	TGTGCCAGCAGTAGGGACAGAAATACGCAGTATTTT
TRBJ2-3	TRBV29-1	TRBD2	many	CSVGWGGFTDTQYF	TGCAGCGTTGGCTGGGGGGGGTTCACAGATACGCAGTATTTT
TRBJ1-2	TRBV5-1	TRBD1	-	CASSSRQGAAVYGYTF	TGCGCCAGCAGCTCAAGACAGGGGGCGGCTGTCTATGGCTACACCTTC
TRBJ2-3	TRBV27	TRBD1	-	CASSFLGTGEDTQYF	TGTGCCAGCAGTTTCCTCGGGACAGGGGAAGATACGCAGTATTTT
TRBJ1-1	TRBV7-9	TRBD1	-	CASRGQGVATEAFF	TGTGCCAGCCGCGGACAGGGGGTCGCCACTGAAGCTTTCTTT
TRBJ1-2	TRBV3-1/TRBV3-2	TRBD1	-	CASQGVYGYTF	TGTGCCAGCCAGGGGGTCTATGGCTACACCTTC
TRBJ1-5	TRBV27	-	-	CASSPQGSYQPQHF	TGTGCCAGCAGCCCCCAGGGCTCCTATCAGCCCCAGCATTTT
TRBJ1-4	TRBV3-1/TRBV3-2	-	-	CASSQGWAQNEKLFF	TGTGCCAGCAGCCAGGGTTGGGCACAAAATGAAAAACTGTTTTTT
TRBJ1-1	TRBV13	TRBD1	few	CASSMTGGNTEAFF	TGTGCCAGCAGCATGACAGGGGGAAACACTGAAGCTTTCTTT
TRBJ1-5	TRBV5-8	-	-	CASSSFGIRQPQHF	TGTGCCAGCAGCTCGTTCGGGATTCGACAGCCCCAGCATTTT
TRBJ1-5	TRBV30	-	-	CAWTTGTSNQPQHF	TGTGCCTGGACTACCGGTACTAGCAATCAGCCCCAGCATTTT
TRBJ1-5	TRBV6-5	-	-	CASRPDGVGQPQHF	TGTGCCAGCAGGCCCGATGGAGTAGGTCAGCCCCAGCATTTT
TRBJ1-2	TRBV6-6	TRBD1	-	CASRGRQGWDGYTF	TGTGCCAGCAGGGGAAGACAGGGATGGGATGGCTACACCTTC
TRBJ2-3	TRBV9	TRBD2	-	CASSVSLAGDDTQYF	TGTGCCAGCAGCGTAAGTCTAGCGGGGGACGATACGCAGTATTTT
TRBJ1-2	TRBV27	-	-	CASSPHAGVYGYTF	TGTGCCAGCAGTCCCCACGCCGGGGTATATGGCTACACCTTC
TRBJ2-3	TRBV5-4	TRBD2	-	CASSWGGLAGADTQYF	TGTGCCAGCAGCTGGGGGGGACTAGCGGGAGCAGATACGCAGTATTTT
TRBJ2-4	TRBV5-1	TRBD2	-	CASSSGGFSKNIQYF	TGCGCCAGCAGCTCGGGGGGTTTCAGCAAAAACATTCAGTACTTC
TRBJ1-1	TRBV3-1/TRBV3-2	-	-	CASSQEDKNTEAFF	TGTGCCAGCAGCCAAGAAGACAAGAACACTGAAGCTTTCTTT
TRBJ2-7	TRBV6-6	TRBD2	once	CASSAALAGAYEQYF	TGTGCCAGCAGTGCAGCACTAGCGGGAGCCTACGAGCAGTACTTC
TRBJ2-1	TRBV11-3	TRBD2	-	CASSLGRGGYNEQFF	TGTGCCAGCAGCTTAGGTCGGGGAGGGTACAATGAGCAGTTCTTC
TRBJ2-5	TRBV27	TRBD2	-	CASSLGGGVETQYF	TGTGCCAGCAGTTTGGGCGGGGGGGTTGAGACCCAGTACTTC
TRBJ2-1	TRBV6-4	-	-	CASSEGGGTYNEQFF	TGTGCCAGCAGTGAAGGCGGAGGGACCTACAATGAGCAGTTCTTC
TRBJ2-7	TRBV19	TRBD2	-	CASSTRTSGGYSSYEQYF	TGTGCCAGTAGTACCCGGACTAGCGGGGGCTACAGCTCCTACGAGCAGTACTTC
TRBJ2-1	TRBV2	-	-	CASSVGDLYNEQFF	TGTGCCAGCAGTGTCGGGGACTTATACAATGAGCAGTTCTTC
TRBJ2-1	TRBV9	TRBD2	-	CASSVGSGSYNEQFF	TGTGCCAGCAGCGTAGGTAGCGGGAGTTACAATGAGCAGTTCTTC
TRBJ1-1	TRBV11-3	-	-	CASSLGGVNTEAFF	TGTGCCAGCAGCTTAGGGGGGGTGAACACTGAAGCTTTCTTT
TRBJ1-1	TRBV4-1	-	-	CASSRGERQYEAFF	TGCGCCAGCAGCCGGGGGGAAAGACAGTATGAAGCTTTCTTT
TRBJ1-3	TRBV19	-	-	CASSIDHRTGNTIYF	TGTGCCAGTAGTATCGATCACAGAACTGGAAACACCATATATTTT
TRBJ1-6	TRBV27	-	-	CASSPFKGVDNSPLHF	TGTGCCAGCAGCCCCTTTAAGGGGGTGGATAATTCACCCCTCCACTTT
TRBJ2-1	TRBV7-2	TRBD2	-	CASTHSSGRTFNEQFF	TGTGCCAGCACCCATTCTAGCGGGAGGACCTTCAATGAGCAGTTCTTC
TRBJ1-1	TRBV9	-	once	CASSVGQYRDTEAFF	TGTGCCAGCAGCGTAGGACAGTATAGGGACACTGAAGCTTTCTTT
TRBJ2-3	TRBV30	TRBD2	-	CAWNPWGTTTDTQYF	TGTGCCTGGAACCCGTGGGGGACTACCACAGATACGCAGTATTTT
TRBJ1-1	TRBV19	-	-	CASSLTGMNTEAFF	TGTGCCAGTAGTCTGACAGGAATGAACACTGAAGCTTTCTTT
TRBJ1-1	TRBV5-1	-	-	CASRIDTNTEAFF	TGCGCCAGCAGGATCGACACTAACACTGAAGCTTTCTTT